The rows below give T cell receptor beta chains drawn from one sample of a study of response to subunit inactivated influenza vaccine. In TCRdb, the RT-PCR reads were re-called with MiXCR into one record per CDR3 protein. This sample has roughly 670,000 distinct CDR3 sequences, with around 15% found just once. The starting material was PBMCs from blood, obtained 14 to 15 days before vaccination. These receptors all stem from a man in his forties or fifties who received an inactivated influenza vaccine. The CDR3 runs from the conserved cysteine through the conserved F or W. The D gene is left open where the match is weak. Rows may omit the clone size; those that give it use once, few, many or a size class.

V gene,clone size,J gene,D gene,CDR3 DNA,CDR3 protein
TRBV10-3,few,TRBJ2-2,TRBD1,TGTGCCATCAGCGAATTACAGGGGGCAAACACCGGGGAGCTGTTTTTT,CAISELQGANTGELFF
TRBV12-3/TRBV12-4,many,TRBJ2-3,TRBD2,TGTGCCAGCAGCCGGACTAGACTAGCGGGAGGAACAGATACGCAGTATTTT,CASSRTRLAGGTDTQYF
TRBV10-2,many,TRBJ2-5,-,TGCGCCAGCAGTGAGGGAAGGGGAGAGACCCAGTACTTC,CASSEGRGETQYF
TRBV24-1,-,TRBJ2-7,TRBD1,TGTGCCACCAGTGGAGACAGGGGCTACGAGCAGTACTTC,CATSGDRGYEQYF
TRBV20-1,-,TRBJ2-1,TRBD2,TGCAGTGAGAGCGGGAACCCCTACAATGAGCAGTTCTTC,CSESGNPYNEQFF
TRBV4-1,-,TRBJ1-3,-,TGCACCAGCAGCCAAGTCATAGACAGAACCTCTGGAAACACCATATATTTT,CTSSQVIDRTSGNTIYF
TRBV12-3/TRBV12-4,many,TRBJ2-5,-,TGTGCCAGCAGTCTGACGGGCCCCCAAGAGACCCAGTACTTC,CASSLTGPQETQYF
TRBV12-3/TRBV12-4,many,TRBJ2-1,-,TGTGCCAGCAGTTTCGGGGACTTAAGGCAGTTCTTC,CASSFGDLRQFF
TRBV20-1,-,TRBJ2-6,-,TGCAGTGCTAGAGCGACTGGGGCCAAGGTCCTGACTTTC,CSARATGAKVLTF
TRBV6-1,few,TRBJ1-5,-,TGTGCCAGCAGTGGGACGGGATTTAGCAATCAGCCCCAGCATTTT,CASSGTGFSNQPQHF
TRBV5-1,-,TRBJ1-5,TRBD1,TGCGCCAGCAGCTTGGGGCTACAGGGGGCTGGCAATCAGCCCCAGCATTTT,CASSLGLQGAGNQPQHF
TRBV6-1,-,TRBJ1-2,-,TGTGCCAGCTACCCGACAGGCACTATCTATGGCTACACCTTC,CASYPTGTIYGYTF
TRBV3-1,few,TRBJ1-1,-,TGTGCCAGCAGCCAAGGGTGGGCTCTGCCCCGAGAAGCTTTCTTT,CASSQGWALPREAFF
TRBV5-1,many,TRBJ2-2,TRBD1,TGCGCCAGCAGCAGCCCCGACAGGGGGCAACCCCCCGGGGAGCTGTTTTTT,CASSSPDRGQPPGELFF
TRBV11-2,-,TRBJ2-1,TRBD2,TGTGCCAGCAGCTTACTGCCGGGACTAGCGGGAAGCTCCTACAATGAGCAGTTCTTC,CASSLLPGLAGSSYNEQFF
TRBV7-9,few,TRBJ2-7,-,TGTGCCAGCAGCCTCGGACAACCTGGTGGCGAGCAGTACTTC,CASSLGQPGGEQYF
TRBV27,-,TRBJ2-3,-,TGTGCCAGCTCTTGGGTCGGGGGGCGCTTCACAGATACGCAGTATTTT,CASSWVGGRFTDTQYF
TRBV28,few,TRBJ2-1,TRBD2,TGTGCCAGCAGTTTGTCTAGCGGGAGGGTTGGGTGGAATGAGCAGTTCTTC,CASSLSSGRVGWNEQFF
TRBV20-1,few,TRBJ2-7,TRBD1,TGCAGTGCTAGGGAGACAGGGACCTACGAGCAGTACTTC,CSARETGTYEQYF
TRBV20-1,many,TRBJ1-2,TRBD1,TGCAGTGCTAAGGAGCAACAGGGGGCGGGTGGCTACACCTTC,CSAKEQQGAGGYTF
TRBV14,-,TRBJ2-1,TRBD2,TGTGCCAGCAGCCAAGATCGCCTAGCGGGGTCCTCCTACAATGAGCAGTTCTTC,CASSQDRLAGSSYNEQFF
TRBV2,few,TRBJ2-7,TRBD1,TGTGCCAGCAGTGAAGGGACAGGGGGATCGGCCAGGACCGCCAGAGATGCCAATTCCTACGAGCAGTACTTC,CASSEGTGGSARTARDANSYEQYF
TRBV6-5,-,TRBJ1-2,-,TGTGCCAGCAGTAGGGGGGACTATGGCTACACCTTC,CASSRGDYGYTF
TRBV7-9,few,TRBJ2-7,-,TGTGCCAGCAGTCAGATACAGGGGAGGGGCTCCTACGAGCAGTACTTC,CASSQIQGRGSYEQYF
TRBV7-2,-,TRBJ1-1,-,TGTGCCAGCAGCTTAGGGTCCGTCAGGGTTAACACTGAAGCTTTCTTT,CASSLGSVRVNTEAFF
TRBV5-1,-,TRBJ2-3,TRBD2,TGCGCCAGCAGCTGGAGCGGGGGTGGAGATACGCAGTATTTT,CASSWSGGGDTQYF
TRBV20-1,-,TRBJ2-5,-,TGCAGTGTCTTTAGCCAGTTAGAGACCCAGTACTTC,CSVFSQLETQYF
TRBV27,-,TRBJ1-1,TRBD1,TGTGCCAGCACCAAGACAGGGGGGACTGAAGCTTTCTTT,CASTKTGGTEAFF
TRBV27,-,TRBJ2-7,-,TGTGCCAGCAGTCCGAAAGGGGCGCAATACGAGCAGTACTTC,CASSPKGAQYEQYF
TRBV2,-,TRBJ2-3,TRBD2,TGTGCCAGCAGTGCTCTGGGGGGGACAGATACGCAGTATTTT,CASSALGGTDTQYF
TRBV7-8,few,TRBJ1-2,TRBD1,TGTGCCAGCAGCTTAGGGGACAGGGATCGTGGCTACACCTTC,CASSLGDRDRGYTF
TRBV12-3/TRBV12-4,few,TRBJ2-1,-,TGTGCCAGCAACAACCTGGGGTTTAGGGGAATGCCAAACAATGAGCAGTTCTTC,CASNNLGFRGMPNNEQFF
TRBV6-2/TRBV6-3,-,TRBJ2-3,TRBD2,TGTGCCAGTTCGACTAGCGGGCGCACAGATACGCAGTATTTT,CASSTSGRTDTQYF
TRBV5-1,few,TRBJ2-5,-,TGCGCCAGCAGCTTTGGGAGATCGTCTATGCGGGTTCGGGAGACCCAGTACTTC,CASSFGRSSMRVRETQYF
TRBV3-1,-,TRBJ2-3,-,TGTGCCTCCAGCCAAGATTGGGCCGGGCCTAGCACAGATACGCAGTATTTT,CASSQDWAGPSTDTQYF
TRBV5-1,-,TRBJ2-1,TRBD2,TGCGCCAGCAGCTTTCAGCGGGGCTTGGGCAATGAGCAGTTCTTC,CASSFQRGLGNEQFF
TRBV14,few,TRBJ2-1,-,TGTGCCAGCAGACCGATCGAGGGTAGGGGCAATGAGCAGTTCTTC,CASRPIEGRGNEQFF
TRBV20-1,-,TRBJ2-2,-,TGCAGTGCTAGAGTTCAGGAGAACACCGGGGAGCTGTTTTTT,CSARVQENTGELFF
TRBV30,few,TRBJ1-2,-,TGTGCCTGGAGCCCGGGGGAGCGGTACGGCTACACCTTC,CAWSPGERYGYTF
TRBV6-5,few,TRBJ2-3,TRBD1,TGTGCCAGCAGTTACTCGAGGGGACAGGGTGGTTTCTTTGCAGATACGCAGTATTTT,CASSYSRGQGGFFADTQYF
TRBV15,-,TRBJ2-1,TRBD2,TGTGCCACCAGCAGAGGGGCGCGGGAGGGTATGAATGAGCAGTTCTTC,CATSRGAREGMNEQFF
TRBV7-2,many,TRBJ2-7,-,TGTGCCAGCAGCCCTCAGTACGGTCGGAACGAGCAGTACTTC,CASSPQYGRNEQYF
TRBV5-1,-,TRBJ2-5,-,TGCGCCAGCAGCTTGGCCGACAGAACCCAAGAGACCCAGTACTTC,CASSLADRTQETQYF
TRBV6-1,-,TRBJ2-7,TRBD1,TGTGCCAGCAGTCCGGGGGACAGGGTGGCCGAGCAGTACTTC,CASSPGDRVAEQYF
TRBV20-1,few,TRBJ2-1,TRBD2,TGCAGTCCAAGCCCAGCGGGGGGGTACAATGAGCAGTTCTTC,CSPSPAGGYNEQFF
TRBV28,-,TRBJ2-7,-,TGTGCCAGCAGTATCGGAGTAGCCCAATACGAGCAGTACTTC,CASSIGVAQYEQYF
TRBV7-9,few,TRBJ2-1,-,TGTGCCAGCAGCTCACACCGGGATCTCAATGAGCAGTTCTTC,CASSSHRDLNEQFF
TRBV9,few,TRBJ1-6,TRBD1,TGTGCCAGCAGCCTTACTACAGGGGGAATAGAGCCCCTCCACTTT,CASSLTTGGIEPLHF
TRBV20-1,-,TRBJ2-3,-,TGCAGTGCTAGAGATCCCAGAGGGACTAGCACAGATACGCAGTATTTT,CSARDPRGTSTDTQYF
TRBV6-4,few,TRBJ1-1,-,TGTGCCAGCAGTGACCCCCCCTTTATAAGGGGGGAATTGCCCACTGAAGCTTTCTTT,CASSDPPFIRGELPTEAFF
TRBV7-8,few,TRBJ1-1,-,TGTGCCAGCAGCCCGCCGGGACCTAGCAACACTGAAGCTTTCTTT,CASSPPGPSNTEAFF
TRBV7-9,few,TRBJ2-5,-,TGTGCCAGCAGCTCCGCTTACACCAGGGGTGAGACCCAGTACTTC,CASSSAYTRGETQYF
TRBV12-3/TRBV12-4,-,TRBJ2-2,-,TGTGCCAGCAGTTTAGCAGCGTTCACCGGGGAGCTGTTTTTT,CASSLAAFTGELFF
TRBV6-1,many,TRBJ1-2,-,TGTGCCAGCAGTGCCACAGGTGGCTATGGCTACACCTTC,CASSATGGYGYTF